This T cell receptor beta chain was recorded in a study of blood T cells in healthy people across ages (dated by TCRdb to the mid-2010s). As for the study more broadly: In model experiments, template switching captured about one uniquely barcoded TCR beta cDNA molecule for every two T cells. To track age-related changes in TCR beta repertoire diversity, the study relied on deep sequencing normalized with unique cDNA molecular identifiers. Four age groups were formed from the donors: young (average about 16 years), middle-aged (around 37), aged (around 62) and long-lived (about 75). To avoid experimental bias, donors of different ages were distributed randomly across sequencing lanes. Using the same blood draw, the study looked at two additional independent replicas of 1 million unique cDNA reads for two donors, one aged 18 to 30 and the other aged 80 or older. The paper as a whole reports these results and caveats: Estimates of total diversity based on one million sequenced T cells were regarded as lower bounds and as underestimates. Observed TCR beta diversity per million T cells fell roughly linearly with age, and a significant reduction was already apparent by age around 40. The CMV infection status of donors was not known, potentially confounding age-related changes in expanded clonotypes. The long-lived group showed more naive CD4+ T cells, fewer expanded clones and increased TCR diversity than the aged group, suggesting age selection. There was a strong correlation between observed TCR beta diversity and the percentage of naive T cells measured by flow cytometry. Because profiling used bulk unsorted PBMCs, naive and antigen-experienced compartments could not be compared conclusively.

The junction shows trimming of 3 bases on V and 3 bases on J, plus 15 bases between the germline ends. The CDR3 sequence holds 16 residues, the cysteine and phenylalanine included. The DNA shown is the 48-base CDR3, in frame from base 1. CDR1 and CDR2 are read off the germline V gene as ENHRY and SYGVKD. Systemically healthy Caucasian individuals from Russia, some 38 in total and aged about 6 to 100 years, were included as donors. About 9.6 milliliters of peripheral blood were collected from each donor into EDTA-treated Vacutainer tubes. PBMCs were isolated by Ficoll-Paque density-gradient centrifugation, with at least 6 million obtained per sample. Total RNA was extracted from PBMCs with Trizol reagent, with at least 5 micrograms obtained per sample. For every donor, an aliquot of PBMCs went through flow cytometry to measure the percentages of naive CD45RAhigh/CD27high T cells. The library was made by 5' RACE. The sample was run on an Illumina HiSeq 2500. A second PCR of roughly 6 to 12 cycles was run with a J-beta primer mix and a sample-barcoded 5' primer. A template-switch 5' adaptor carrying 12 random nucleotides introduced a unique molecular identifier onto each TCR beta cDNA molecule. Each sample yielded at least 2.5 million CDR3-containing paired-end reads. The Mint cDNA synthesis kit, primed by a TRBC-specific oligonucleotide, was used to synthesize first-strand cDNA from all RNA. After uracil-DNA glycosylase treatment, a first 18-cycle PCR used universal primers M1SS and BC2_uni_R on all cDNA. For the original study's pipeline: Normalization of each sample was performed by random selection of 1 million high-quality reads, each carrying a distinct molecular identifier. Reads with shared molecular identifiers were discarded instead of being binned into consensus sequences. MiTCR, set to a Q25 quality threshold and the strictest error-elimination algorithm, was used for CDR3 identification, clonotype clustering and error correction. A nonparametric unseen species model with Euler transformation was used to estimate a lower bound on total TCR beta diversity. TCRdb's own reprocessing of the public reads used fastp at Q25 and MiXCR and kept productive beta chains. Merged by CDR3 protein, the rows form single entries marked with the most common genes and DNA. What appears here as the V and J calls and clone size reflects TCRdb's work, not the paper's. The sample data list approximately 830,000 distinct CDR3 sequences, and 62% of these were observed just once. Roughly a quarter of the sample lies in the top ten.

This clonotype was seen a few times. Its binding antigen is unknown. Per-nucleotide qualities are absent, and no much larger clonotype sits a single base away. The sequenced sample was blood. The V and J genes are TRBV10-3 and TRBJ2-4, with a weak D call of TRBD2 (7 bases match). The receptor comes from a man in his thirties or forties in good health. The nucleotide sequence reads TGTGCCATCAGTGATCCATCGGGGGGCTACAAAAACATTCAGTACTTC. Its protein reads: CAISDPSGGYKNIQYF.